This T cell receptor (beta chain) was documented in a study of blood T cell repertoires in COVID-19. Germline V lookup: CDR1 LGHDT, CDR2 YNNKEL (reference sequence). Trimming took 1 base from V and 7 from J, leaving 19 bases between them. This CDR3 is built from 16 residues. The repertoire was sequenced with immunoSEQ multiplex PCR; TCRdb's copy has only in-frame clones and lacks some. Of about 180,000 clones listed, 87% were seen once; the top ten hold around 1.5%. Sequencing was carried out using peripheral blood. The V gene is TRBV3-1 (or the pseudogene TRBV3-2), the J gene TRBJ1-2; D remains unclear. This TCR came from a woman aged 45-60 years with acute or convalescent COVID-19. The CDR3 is CASSQGRWGGGSGYTF. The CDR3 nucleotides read TGTGCCAGCAGCCAAGGCAGGTGGGGAGGCGGGAGTGGCTACACCTTC.